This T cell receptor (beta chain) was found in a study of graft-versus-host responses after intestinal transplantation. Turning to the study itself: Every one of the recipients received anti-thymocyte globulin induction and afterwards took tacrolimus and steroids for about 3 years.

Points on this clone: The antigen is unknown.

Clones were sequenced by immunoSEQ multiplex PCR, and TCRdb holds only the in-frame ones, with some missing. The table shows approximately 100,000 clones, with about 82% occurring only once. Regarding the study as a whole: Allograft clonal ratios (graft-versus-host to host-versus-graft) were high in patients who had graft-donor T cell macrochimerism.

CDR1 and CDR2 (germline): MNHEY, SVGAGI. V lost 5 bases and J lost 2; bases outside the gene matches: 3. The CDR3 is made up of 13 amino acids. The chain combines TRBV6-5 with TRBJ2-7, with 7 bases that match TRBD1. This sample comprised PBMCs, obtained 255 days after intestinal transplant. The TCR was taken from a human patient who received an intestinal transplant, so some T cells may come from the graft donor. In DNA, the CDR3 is TGTGCCAGCAGTGGACAGGCGCCCTACGAGCAGTACTTC. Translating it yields CASSGQAPYEQYF.